This T cell receptor (beta chain) was identified during a study of blood T cell repertoires in COVID-19 (dated by TCRdb to 2020 to 2022). Regarding the study in general: The collaborator samples originated in the United States, Italy and Spain and spanned the acute and convalescent phases of COVID-19. Samples came from the ongoing ImmuneRACE study (first 160 participants) plus 1,254 subjects from 6 global collaborators. The dataset comprised deeply sampled blood TCRbeta repertoires from subjects exposed to, actively infected with, or recovered from COVID-19. Where HLA class I and class II types were available, the types were taken from metadata supplied by the sample provider, not from assay-based typing. Sample metadata almost always included a de-identified subject ID, COVID-19 status, age in years and sex. The repertoires were released in a freely available public database intended as a resource for research on the immune response to SARS-CoV-2. The prospective study material was composed of cDNA or gDNA derived from T cells, B-cell-depleted T cells, or PBMCs.

TCRbeta CDR3 regions were amplified from genomic DNA using the immunoSEQ Assay, a bias-controlled multiplex PCR. The original pipeline was this. The number of nucleated cells in each sample was estimated from the amplification of reference gene primers within the assay. To quantify the absolute abundance of each unique TCRbeta CDR3 rearrangement, sequence reads were collapsed and filtered. For each sample, productive Simpson clonality was calculated by taking the square root of Simpson's diversity index across productive rearrangements. Drawn from immuneACCESS, this table holds only the in-frame rearrangements with V and J called that TCRdb kept. Clones are partly lost; checked studies trace under half to an unresolved V gene and leave the rest unexplained. V and J calls and clone size come straight from that table; D and trimming were deduced from the DNA. This sample comprises over 150,000 clones, about 81% of them detected only once. The ten largest clones add up to about 7.3% of the sample.

Notes on this clone: Its antigen has not been determined. No clone much larger than this one lies a single base away; base qualities are absent.

Participants in the prospective study were enrolled through a virtual design, were aged about 18 to 90 years, and lived in approximately 25 United States geographic areas. In the prospective study, cohorts were assigned on the basis of participant-reported clinical history obtained from a screening survey and a study questionnaire. ImmuneRACE Cohort 3 recovered participants were defined by two consecutive negative NP/OP PCR tests, healthcare professional clearance, or symptom resolution. Mobile phlebotomists in the prospective study collected whole blood, serum and a nasopharyngeal or oropharyngeal swab from every participant. Participants in the prospective study had the option to provide additional blood draws and questionnaires over an approximately 2-month period. Before DNA extraction, blood samples from the prospective study were shipped at room temperature or frozen. What the authors observed across the whole study: The amount of clinical and demographic metadata varied by source and participant and was provided uncurated.

The germline V gene (reference sequence) yields LGHDT for CDR1 and YNNKEL for CDR2. V drops 1 base and J drops 7 bases, leaving 17 bases in between. Inclusive of the bounding cysteine and phenylalanine, the CDR3 is 16 residues long. The only DNA kept is the CDR3, 48 bases in frame from the first base. The rearranged segments are TRBV3-1 (or the pseudogene TRBV3-2) and TRBJ2-1; a tentative D call is TRBD2 (5 bases match). Input material: PBMCs or T cells enriched from blood (not recorded which). This sequence was found in a man aged 45-60 years who had recovered from COVID-19. The bases read TGTGCCAGCAGCCAAGTTTCCGGGATAATGGGTAATGAGCAGTTCTTC. Its amino acids are CASSQVSGIMGNEQFF.